The source of this T cell receptor (beta chain) is a study of blood T cell repertoires in COVID-19. About the research overall: COVID-19 samples, acute and convalescent, were from the United States, Italy and Spain. In each case, the material was cDNA or gDNA derived from T cells, B-cell-depleted T cells, or PBMCs.

A few counts support this clone. Seattle patient enrollment occurred during active infection, with longitudinal follow-up thereafter. Authors' data handling: Reference gene primer amplification in the assay estimated nucleated cell counts. Assay used: immunoSEQ multiplex PCR; TCRdb lists only in-frame clones, some missing. The DNA gave D and trimming, while V, J and clone size come from that table. The sample carries about 200,000 clones, around 85% recorded once. Sequencing used peripheral blood. The source is a woman in her 70s with COVID-19, enrolled during active disease.

The CDR3 is CASRGTAYNSPLHF. CDR3 sequence (DNA): TGTGCCAGCAGGGGGACAGCCTATAATTCACCCCTCCACTTT. The genes are TRBV6-5 and TRBJ1-6; 7 positions match TRBD1. This CDR3 has 14 amino acids. Germline V gene sequence: CDR1 MNHEY, CDR2 SVGAGI. V trimming: 6 bases; J trimming: 2 bases; junction bases outside the gene matches: 1.